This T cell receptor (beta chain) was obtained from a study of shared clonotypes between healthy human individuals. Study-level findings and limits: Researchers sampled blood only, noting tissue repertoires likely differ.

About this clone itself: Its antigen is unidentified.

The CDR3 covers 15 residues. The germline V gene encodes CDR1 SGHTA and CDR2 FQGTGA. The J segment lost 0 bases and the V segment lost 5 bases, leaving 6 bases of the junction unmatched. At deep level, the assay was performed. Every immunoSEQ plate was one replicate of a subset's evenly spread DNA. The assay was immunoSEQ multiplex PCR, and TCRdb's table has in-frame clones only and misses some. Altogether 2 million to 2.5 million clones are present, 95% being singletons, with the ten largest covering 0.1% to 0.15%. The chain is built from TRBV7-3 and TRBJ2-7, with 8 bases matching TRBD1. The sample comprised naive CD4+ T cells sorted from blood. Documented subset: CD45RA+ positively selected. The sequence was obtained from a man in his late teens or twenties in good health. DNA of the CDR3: TGTGCCAGCAGCCAGGACAGGGAGTCCTCCTACGAGCAGTACTTC. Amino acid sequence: CASSQDRESSYEQYF.